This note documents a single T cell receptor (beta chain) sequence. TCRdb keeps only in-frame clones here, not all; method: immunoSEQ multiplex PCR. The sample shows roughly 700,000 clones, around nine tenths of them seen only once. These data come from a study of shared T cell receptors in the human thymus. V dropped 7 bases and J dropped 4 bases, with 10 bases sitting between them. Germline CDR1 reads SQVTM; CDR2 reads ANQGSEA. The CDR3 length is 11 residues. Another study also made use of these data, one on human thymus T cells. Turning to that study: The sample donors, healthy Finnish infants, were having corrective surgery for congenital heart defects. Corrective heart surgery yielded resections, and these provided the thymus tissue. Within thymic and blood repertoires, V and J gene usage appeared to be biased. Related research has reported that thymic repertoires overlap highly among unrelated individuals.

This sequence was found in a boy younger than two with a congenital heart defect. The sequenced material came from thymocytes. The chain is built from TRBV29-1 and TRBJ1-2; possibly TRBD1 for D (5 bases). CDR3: CSGGSPYGYTF. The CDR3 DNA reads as TGCAGCGGGGGCAGTCCCTATGGCTACACCTTC.